Below, 27 T cell receptor beta chains from the same sample are listed, as sequenced in a study of PD-1 blockade in classical Hodgkin lymphoma. Sample time point: newly diagnosed, previously untreated cHL patient sample. TCRdb's copy holds only in-frame clones and misses some; the assay was immunoSEQ multiplex PCR. The table records about 17,000 clones, 75% to 95% of them present only once. The sequenced sample was peripheral blood mononuclear cells (PBMCs). The receptors originated from a human donor with classical Hodgkin lymphoma.

This clone has only a few counts. The V gene is TRBV6-1, the J gene TRBJ2-5; D remains ambiguous. CDR1 MNHNS and CDR2 SASEGT come from the germline V gene. The CDR3 loop spans 12 amino acids. With 1 base removed from V and 6 bases from J, the gap between germline ends came to 6 bases. The DNA of the CDR3 is TGTGCCAGCAGTGAAGGAGGAAAGACCCAGTACTTC. Translated: CASSEGGKTQYF.

The chain combines TRBV2 with TRBJ1-4, with TRBD1 as a possible D gene (6 bases). Trimming took 7 bases from V and 5 from J, leaving 11 bases between them. This CDR3 has 13 amino acids. Germline loops: CDR1 SNHLY, CDR2 FYNNEI. The CDR3 loop is CASIIGTNEKLFF. DNA for the CDR3: TGTGCCAGCATTATAGGGACAAATGAAAAACTGTTTTTT. The entire variable domain, with the rest obtained from reference TRBV2 and TRBJ1-4, is as follows: EPEVTQTPSHQVTQMGQEVILRCVPISNHLYFYWYRQILGQKVEFLVSFYNNEISEKSEIFDDQFSVERPDGSNFTLKIRSTKLEDSAMYFCASIIGTNEKLFFGSGTQLSVL.

This chain links TRBV19 with TRBJ2-3, with 7 bases matching TRBD2. Germline loops: CDR1 LNHDA, CDR2 SQIVND (reference sequence). J was trimmed by 4 bases and V by 4 bases; bases with no gene match: 5. The length of the CDR3 is 14 residues. The DNA for the CDR3 is TGTGCCAGTAGTAGGGGAGGGCCGCCAGATACGCAGTATTTT. This sequence encodes CASSRGGPPDTQYF.

The chain carries TRBV6-1 and TRBJ1-2; 7 positions match TRBD1. This CDR3 region has 14 residues. Germline V CDR1 and CDR2: MNHNS, SASEGT. The V gene end was trimmed by 4 bases and the J gene end by 3 bases; junction bases not matched to a gene: 5. CDR3 loop: CASSGIRGDYGYTF. The CDR3 DNA sequence: TGTGCCAGCAGTGGCATCAGGGGGGACTATGGCTACACCTTC.

This chain uses TRBV28 with TRBJ2-3, with D possibly TRBD2 on 5 matching bases. The CDR3 extends over 16 amino acids. Germline loops: CDR1 MDHEN, CDR2 SYDVKM. V was clipped by 3 bases and J by 0 bases, with 13 bases between them. For the CDR3, the DNA is TGTGCCAGCAGTTTTTTCTCTAGCCGGAGCACAGATACGCAGTATTTT. Protein: CASSFFSSRSTDTQYF. The full variable domain, its missing parts supplied by reference TRBV28 and TRBJ2-3, is DVKVTQSSRYLVKRTGEKVFLECVQDMDHENMFWYRQDPGLGLRLIYFSYDVKMKEKGDIPEGYSVSREKKERFSLILESASTNQTSMYLCASSFFSSRSTDTQYFGPGTRLTVL.

The J gene is TRBJ2-5, the V gene TRBV7-9, with D unresolved. The germline gives CDR1 SEHNR, CDR2 FQNEAQ (reference sequence). V was trimmed by 5 bases and J by 2 bases, leaving 15 bases between them. The CDR3 is made up of 15 amino acids. The CDR3 sequence is CASSPPSGLQETQYF. The CDR3 nucleotides are TGTGCCAGCAGCCCCCCCTCCGGGCTTCAAGAGACCCAGTACTTC.

As for this clone: Other DNA sequences within the sample encode an identical CDR3. This chain links TRBV7-6 with TRBJ2-1, with TRBD1 matching 8 bases. CDR1 and CDR2 from the germline V gene are SGHVS and FNYEAQ. J lost 3 bases, V lost 5 bases, and 9 bases had no gene match. The CDR3 covers 16 residues. CDR3 residues: CASSTTGTGRYNEQFF. The CDR3 DNA reads as TGTGCCAGCAGCACAACCGGGACAGGACGCTACAATGAGCAGTTCTTC.

V usage is TRBV7-6 and J usage is TRBJ2-5; the D gene is possibly TRBD1 (5 bases). There are 14 residues in the CDR3. Per the germline V gene, CDR1 is SGHVS and CDR2 is FNYEAQ. Trimming took off 5 bases at V and 1 base at J, with 11 bases between the two ends. Written as DNA, the CDR3 is TGTGCCAGCAGCCACTACAGGAGCCAAGAGACCCAGTACTTC. This translates into CASSHYRSQETQYF.

This chain connects TRBV5-5 to TRBJ1-4; D remains ambiguous. The CDR3 sequence is 14 residues long. Trimming took 0 bases from V and 0 from J, leaving 3 bases between them. Germline V gene data show CDR1 as SGHKS and CDR2 as YYEKEE (reference sequence). DNA for the CDR3: TGTGCCAGCAGCTTGGACGCAACTAATGAAAAACTGTTTTTT. Translated: CASSLDATNEKLFF.

The V and J genes are TRBV28 and TRBJ2-3, with TRBD1 identical over 8 bases. The CDR3 covers 16 residues. Germline assignment: CDR1 MDHEN and CDR2 SYDVKM. V trimming: 2 bases; J trimming: 5 bases; junction bases outside the gene matches: 9. CDR3 residues: CASSLRRGQGQDTQYF. CDR3 coding DNA: TGTGCCAGCAGTTTACGGCGTGGACAGGGTCAAGATACGCAGTATTTT.

The chain combines TRBV14 with TRBJ1-4, with D perhaps TRBD1 (5 bases). CDR3 length: 13 residues. Germline values: CDR1 SGHDN, CDR2 FVKESK. V was cut by 0 bases and J by 11 bases, with 10 bases left in between. The CDR3 loop reads CASSQEDGGKLFF. The DNA of the CDR3 is TGTGCCAGCAGCCAAGAAGACGGGGGTAAACTGTTTTTT.

The rearrangement joins TRBV10-3 to TRBJ2-1; either TRBD1 or TRBD2 may supply D (6 bases each). The CDR3 totals 13 residues. In germline, CDR1 is ENHRY, CDR2 SYGVKD. Trimming removed 6 bases from V and 5 bases from J, with 11 bases in between. The CDR3 DNA sequence: TGTGCCATCAGCGGGGGCGCTAACAATGAGCAGTTCTTC. Translation: CAISGGANNEQFF.

As DNA, the CDR3 is TGTGCCAGCAGCTTCAACGACGAGCAGTACTTC. Its protein is CASSFNDEQYF. V is TRBV7-9 and J is TRBJ2-7; D gene unclear. This CDR3 region has 11 residues. The germline V gene encodes CDR1 SEHNR and CDR2 FQNEAQ (reference sequence). The V end was cut by 3 bases, the J end by 5 bases, with 5 bases between. The complete variable domain, with remaining parts taken from reference TRBV7-9 and TRBJ2-7, reads DTGVSQNPRHKITKRGQNVTFRCDPISEHNRLYWYRQTLGQGPEFLTYFQNEAQLEKSRLLSDRFSAERPKGSFSTLEIQRTEQGDSAMYLCASSFNDEQYFGPGTRLTVT.

V usage is TRBV7-9 and J usage is TRBJ1-5; TRBD1 matches 7 bases. The V gene's germline CDR1 is SEHNR and CDR2 FQNEAQ (reference sequence). V dropped 5 bases and J dropped 2; count of bases not matched to a gene: 3. The CDR3 length is 14 residues. The CDR3 reads CASSTQGGNQPQHF. The CDR3 DNA reads TGTGCCAGCAGCACCCAGGGGGGCAATCAGCCCCAGCATTTT.

This chain connects TRBV25-1 to TRBJ1-5; 7 nucleotides match TRBD1. V was pared by 3 bases and J by 6 bases, with 2 bases of the junction left unmatched. The CDR3 covers 13 residues. Germline assignment: CDR1 MGHDK and CDR2 SYGVNS. CDR3: CASSDPGGQPQHF. CDR3 bases: TGTGCCAGCAGTGACCCAGGGGGTCAGCCCCAGCATTTT.

This clone was detected only once. The chain links TRBV5-6 to TRBJ2-7; 7 bases fit TRBD1. V gave up 4 bases and J gave up 9 bases; unmatched junction bases: 16. There are 15 residues in the CDR3. CDR1 is SGHDT and CDR2 is YYEEEE in the germline V gene. The CDR3 sequence is CASSEGTAGASGQYF. CDR3 bases: TGTGCCAGCAGCGAAGGGACAGCCGGGGCGAGCGGGCAGTACTTC.

This clone was counted a few times. This chain links TRBV15 with TRBJ2-3; 10 bases agree with TRBD2. This CDR3 comprises 18 residues. CDR1 and CDR2 from the germline V gene are LNHNV and YYDKDF (reference sequence). V was pared by 0 bases and J by 5 bases, with 11 bases of the junction left unmatched. Here the CDR3 DNA reads TGTGCCACCAGCAGAGATCAGAGATTAGCGGGAGGAAGAGATACGCAGTATTTT. Protein sequence: CATSRDQRLAGGRDTQYF.

CDR3 sequence (DNA): TGTGCCAGCAGTGAATCAGGGAACTACGAGCAGTACTTC. It codes for CASSESGNYEQYF. The J gene is TRBJ2-7, the V gene TRBV25-1, with TRBD1 as a possible D gene (5 bases). Trimming left V 1 base short and J 3 bases short, with 7 bases between. Germline V gives CDR1 MGHDK, CDR2 SYGVNS. The CDR3 covers 13 residues.

The chain joins TRBV6-1 to TRBJ1-6; maybe TRBD1 (5 bases). Per germline, CDR1 MNHNS and CDR2 SASEGT. Trimming pared 1 base from V and 7 bases from J, leaving 14 bases between. The CDR3 consists of 16 residues. The CDR3 sequence: CASSEGGLIINSPLHF. CDR3 nucleotide sequence: TGTGCCAGCAGTGAAGGGGGCCTCATTATCAATTCACCCCTCCACTTT.

The gene calls are TRBV2 and TRBJ2-5, with TRBD1 identical over 7 bases. The germline V gene has CDR1 SNHLY and CDR2 FYNNEI. This CDR3 region has 13 residues. Trimming removed 8 bases from V and 5 bases from J; junction bases left unmatched: 8. The CDR3: CASQGDVVETQYF. CDR3 in DNA: TGTGCCAGCCAGGGGGACGTGGTGGAGACCCAGTACTTC. The whole variable domain, filled in from reference TRBV2 and TRBJ2-5, reads EPEVTQTPSHQVTQMGQEVILRCVPISNHLYFYWYRQILGQKVEFLVSFYNNEISEKSEIFDDQFSVERPDGSNFTLKIRSTKLEDSAMYFCASQGDVVETQYFGPGTRLLVL.

The V and J genes are TRBV9 and TRBJ2-1; the D gene is possibly TRBD2 (6 bases). Trimming pared 0 bases from V and 3 bases from J, leaving 22 bases between. Germline values: CDR1 SGDLS, CDR2 YYNGEE. The CDR3 length is 19 residues. This chain's CDR3 is CASSVGRAIAVIDYNEQFF. CDR3 coding DNA: TGTGCCAGCAGCGTAGGTCGAGCTATAGCGGTTATCGACTACAATGAGCAGTTCTTC.

CDR3 amino acids: CASSLGLLVNEQFF. The CDR3 coding sequence is TGTGCCAGTAGTCTCGGACTCCTTGTGAATGAGCAGTTCTTC. The chain links TRBV19 to TRBJ2-1; TRBD2 might be the D (5 bases). This CDR3 has 14 amino acids. Germline CDR1 is LNHDA and CDR2 is SQIVND (reference sequence). The V and J ends lost 5 bases and 7 bases respectively, with 15 bases between them.

The rearrangement uses TRBV10-3 and TRBJ1-6; D gene unclear. Germline lookup yields CDR1 ENHRY and CDR2 SYGVKD. V lost 10 bases and J 7 bases, leaving 17 bases between the germline ends. The CDR3 is 14 residues long. CDR3 amino acids: CASRLEGFNSPLHF. CDR3 coding DNA: TGTGCCAGCCGCCTAGAGGGCTTCAATTCACCCCTCCACTTT.

V and J are TRBV27 and TRBJ2-7, with D perhaps matching TRBD1 (5 bases). The CDR3 has 16 amino acids. In germline, CDR1 is MNHEY, CDR2 SMNVEV (reference sequence). The ends were cut back, 0 bases at V and 2 bases at J, with 14 bases in the middle. As DNA, the CDR3 is TGTGCCAGCAGTTTATCCCCCCTAGGGGCGGCCTACGAGCAGTACTTC. Its translation is CASSLSPLGAAYEQYF.

This chain links TRBV25-1 with TRBJ2-5; D is perhaps TRBD1 (6 bases). V lost 0 bases, J lost 4 bases, and 6 bases lay in between. Per germline, CDR1 MGHDK and CDR2 SYGVNS. This CDR3 is 13 amino acids long. CDR3 sequence: CASSEYRGETQYF. CDR3 DNA: TGTGCCAGCAGTGAATACAGGGGAGAGACCCAGTACTTC.

This chain uses TRBV5-1 with TRBJ1-4; 9 nucleotides match TRBD1. Trimming took 3 bases from V and 8 from J; bases not matched to a gene: 11. In germline, CDR1 is SGHRS, CDR2 YFSETQ. The CDR3 loop spans 16 amino acids. The CDR3 loop is CASSWTGAFKDEKLFF. DNA for the CDR3: TGCGCCAGCAGCTGGACAGGGGCCTTTAAGGACGAAAAACTGTTTTTT.

Only a few counts were recorded for this clone. This chain uses TRBV27 with TRBJ2-2, with 8 bases aligning to TRBD1. The V and J ends lost 6 bases and 4 bases, in that order; junction bases with no gene match: 4. The germline V gene has CDR1 MNHEY and CDR2 SMNVEV (reference sequence). The CDR3 consists of 14 residues. CDR3 amino acids: CASRDRESTGELFF. CDR3 DNA: TGTGCCAGCAGGGACAGGGAAAGCACCGGGGAGCTGTTTTTT.